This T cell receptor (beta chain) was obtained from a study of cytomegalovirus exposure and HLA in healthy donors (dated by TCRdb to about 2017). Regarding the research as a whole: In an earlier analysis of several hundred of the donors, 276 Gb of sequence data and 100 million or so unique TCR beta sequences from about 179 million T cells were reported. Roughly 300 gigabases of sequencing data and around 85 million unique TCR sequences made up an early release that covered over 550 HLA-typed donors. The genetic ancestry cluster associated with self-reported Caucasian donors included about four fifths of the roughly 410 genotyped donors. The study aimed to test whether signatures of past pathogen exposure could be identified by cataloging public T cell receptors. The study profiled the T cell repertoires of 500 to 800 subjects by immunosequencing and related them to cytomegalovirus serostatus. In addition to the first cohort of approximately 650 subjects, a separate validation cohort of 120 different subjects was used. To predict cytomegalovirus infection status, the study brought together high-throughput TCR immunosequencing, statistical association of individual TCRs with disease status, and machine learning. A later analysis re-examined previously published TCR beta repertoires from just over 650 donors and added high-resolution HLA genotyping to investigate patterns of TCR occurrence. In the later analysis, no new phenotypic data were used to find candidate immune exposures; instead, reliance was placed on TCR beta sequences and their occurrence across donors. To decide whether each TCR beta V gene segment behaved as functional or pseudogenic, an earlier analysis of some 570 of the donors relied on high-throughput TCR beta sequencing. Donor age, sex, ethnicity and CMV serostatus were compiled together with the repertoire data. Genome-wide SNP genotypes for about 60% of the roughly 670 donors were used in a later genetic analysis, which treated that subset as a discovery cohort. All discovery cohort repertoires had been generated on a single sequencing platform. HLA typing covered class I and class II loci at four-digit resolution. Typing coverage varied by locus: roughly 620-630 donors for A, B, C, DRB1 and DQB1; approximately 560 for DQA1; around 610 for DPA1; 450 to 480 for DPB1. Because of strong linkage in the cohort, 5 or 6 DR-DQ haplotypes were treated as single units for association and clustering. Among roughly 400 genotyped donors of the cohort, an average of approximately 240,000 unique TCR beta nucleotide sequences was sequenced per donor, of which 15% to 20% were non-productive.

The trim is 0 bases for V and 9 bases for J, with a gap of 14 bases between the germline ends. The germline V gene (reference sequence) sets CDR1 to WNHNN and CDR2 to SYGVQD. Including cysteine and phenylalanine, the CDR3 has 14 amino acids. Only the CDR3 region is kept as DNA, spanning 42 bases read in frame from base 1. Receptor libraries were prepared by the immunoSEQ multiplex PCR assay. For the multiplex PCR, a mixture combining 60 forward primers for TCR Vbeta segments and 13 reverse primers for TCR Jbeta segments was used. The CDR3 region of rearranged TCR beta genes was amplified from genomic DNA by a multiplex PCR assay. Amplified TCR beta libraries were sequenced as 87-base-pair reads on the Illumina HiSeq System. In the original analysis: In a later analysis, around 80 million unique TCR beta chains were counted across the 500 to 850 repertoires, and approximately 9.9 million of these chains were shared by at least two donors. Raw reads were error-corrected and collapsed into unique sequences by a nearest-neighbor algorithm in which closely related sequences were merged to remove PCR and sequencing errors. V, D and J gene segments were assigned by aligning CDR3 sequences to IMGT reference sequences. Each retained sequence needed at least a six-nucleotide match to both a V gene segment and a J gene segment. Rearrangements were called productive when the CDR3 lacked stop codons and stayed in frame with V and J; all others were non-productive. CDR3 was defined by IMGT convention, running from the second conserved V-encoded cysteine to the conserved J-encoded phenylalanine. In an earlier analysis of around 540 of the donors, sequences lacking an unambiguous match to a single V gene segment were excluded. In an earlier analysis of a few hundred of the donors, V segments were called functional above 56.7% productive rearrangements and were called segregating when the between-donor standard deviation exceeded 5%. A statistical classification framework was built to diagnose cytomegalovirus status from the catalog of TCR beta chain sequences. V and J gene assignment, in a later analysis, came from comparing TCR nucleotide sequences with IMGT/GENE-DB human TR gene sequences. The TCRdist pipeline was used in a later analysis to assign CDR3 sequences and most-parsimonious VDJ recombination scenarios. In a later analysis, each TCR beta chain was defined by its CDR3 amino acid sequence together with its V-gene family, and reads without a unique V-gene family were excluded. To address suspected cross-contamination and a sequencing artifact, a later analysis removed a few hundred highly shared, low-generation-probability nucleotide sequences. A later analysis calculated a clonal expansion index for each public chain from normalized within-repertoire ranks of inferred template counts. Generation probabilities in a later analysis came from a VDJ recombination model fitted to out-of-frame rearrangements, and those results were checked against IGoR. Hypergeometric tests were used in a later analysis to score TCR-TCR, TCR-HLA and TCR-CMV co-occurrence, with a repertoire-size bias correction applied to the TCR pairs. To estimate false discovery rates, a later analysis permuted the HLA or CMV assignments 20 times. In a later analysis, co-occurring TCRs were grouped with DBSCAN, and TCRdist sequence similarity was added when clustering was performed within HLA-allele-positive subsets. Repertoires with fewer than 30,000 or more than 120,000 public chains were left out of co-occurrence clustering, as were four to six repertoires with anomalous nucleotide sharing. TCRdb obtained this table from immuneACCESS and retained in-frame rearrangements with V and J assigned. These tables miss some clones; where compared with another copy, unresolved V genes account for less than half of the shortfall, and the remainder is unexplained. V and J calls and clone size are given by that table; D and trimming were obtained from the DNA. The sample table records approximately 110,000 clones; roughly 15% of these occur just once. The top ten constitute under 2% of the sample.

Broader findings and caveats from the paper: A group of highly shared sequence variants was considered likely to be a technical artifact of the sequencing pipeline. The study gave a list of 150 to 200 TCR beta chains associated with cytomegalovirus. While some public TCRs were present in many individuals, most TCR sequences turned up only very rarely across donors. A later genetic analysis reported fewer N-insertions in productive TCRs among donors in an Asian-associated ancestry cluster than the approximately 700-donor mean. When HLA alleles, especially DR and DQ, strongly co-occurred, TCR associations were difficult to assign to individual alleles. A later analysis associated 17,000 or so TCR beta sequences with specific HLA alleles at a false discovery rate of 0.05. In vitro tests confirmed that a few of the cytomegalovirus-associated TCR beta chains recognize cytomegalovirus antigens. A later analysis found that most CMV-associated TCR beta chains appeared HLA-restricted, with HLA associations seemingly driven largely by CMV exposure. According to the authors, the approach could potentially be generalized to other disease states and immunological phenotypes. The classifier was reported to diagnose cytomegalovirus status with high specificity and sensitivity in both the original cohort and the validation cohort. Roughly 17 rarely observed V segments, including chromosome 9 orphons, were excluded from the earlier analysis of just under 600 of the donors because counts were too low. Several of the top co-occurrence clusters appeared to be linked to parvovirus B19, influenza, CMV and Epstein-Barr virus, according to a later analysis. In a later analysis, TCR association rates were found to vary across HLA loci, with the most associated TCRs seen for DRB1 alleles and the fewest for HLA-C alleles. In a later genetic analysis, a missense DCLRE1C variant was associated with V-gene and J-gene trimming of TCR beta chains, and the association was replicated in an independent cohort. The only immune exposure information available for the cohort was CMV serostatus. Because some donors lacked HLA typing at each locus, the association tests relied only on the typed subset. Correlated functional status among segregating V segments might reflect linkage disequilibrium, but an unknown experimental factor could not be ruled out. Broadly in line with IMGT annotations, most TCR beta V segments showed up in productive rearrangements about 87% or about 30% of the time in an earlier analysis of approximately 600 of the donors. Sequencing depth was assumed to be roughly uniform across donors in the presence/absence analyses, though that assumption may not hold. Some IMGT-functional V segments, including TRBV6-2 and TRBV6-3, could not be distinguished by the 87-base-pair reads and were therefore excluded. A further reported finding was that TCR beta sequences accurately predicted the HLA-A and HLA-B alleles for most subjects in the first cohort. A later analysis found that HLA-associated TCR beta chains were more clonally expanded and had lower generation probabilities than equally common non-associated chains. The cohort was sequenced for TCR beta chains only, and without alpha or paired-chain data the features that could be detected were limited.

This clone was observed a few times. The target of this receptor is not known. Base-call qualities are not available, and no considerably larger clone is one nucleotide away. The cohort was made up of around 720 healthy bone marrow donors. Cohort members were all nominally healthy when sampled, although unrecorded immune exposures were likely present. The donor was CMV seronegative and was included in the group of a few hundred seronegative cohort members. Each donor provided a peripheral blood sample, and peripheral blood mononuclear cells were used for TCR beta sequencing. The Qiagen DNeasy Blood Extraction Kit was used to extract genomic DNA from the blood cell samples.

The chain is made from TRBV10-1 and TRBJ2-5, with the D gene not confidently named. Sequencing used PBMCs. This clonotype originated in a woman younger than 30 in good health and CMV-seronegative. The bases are TGCGCCAGCAGTGAGTCGACTTGGCCCTCACCCCAGTACTTC. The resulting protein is CASSESTWPSPQYF.